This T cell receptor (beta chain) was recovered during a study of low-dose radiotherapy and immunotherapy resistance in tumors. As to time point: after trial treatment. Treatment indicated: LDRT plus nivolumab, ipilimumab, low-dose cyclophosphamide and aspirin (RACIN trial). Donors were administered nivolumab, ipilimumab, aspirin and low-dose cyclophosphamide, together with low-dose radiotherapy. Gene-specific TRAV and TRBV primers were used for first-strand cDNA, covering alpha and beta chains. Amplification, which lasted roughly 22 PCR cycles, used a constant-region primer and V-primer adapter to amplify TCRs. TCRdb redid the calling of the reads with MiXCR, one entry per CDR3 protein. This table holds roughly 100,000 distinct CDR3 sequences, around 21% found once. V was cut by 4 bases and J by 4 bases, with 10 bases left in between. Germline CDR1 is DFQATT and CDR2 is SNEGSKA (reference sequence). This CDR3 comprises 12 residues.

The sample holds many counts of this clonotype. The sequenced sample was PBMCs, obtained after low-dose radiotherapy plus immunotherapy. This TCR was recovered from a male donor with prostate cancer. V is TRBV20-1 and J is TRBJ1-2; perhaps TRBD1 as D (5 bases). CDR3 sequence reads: CSATGSGYGYTF. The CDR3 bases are TGCAGTGCTACAGGGAGCGGCTATGGCTACACCTTC.